Here is one T cell receptor beta chain with its context. Together with a sample-barcoded 5' primer, a J-beta primer mix was included in a second PCR lasting about 7 to 11 cycles. A template-switch adaptor that had 12 random nucleotides put a tag on each cDNA molecule. A minimum of 2.5 million CDR3-containing paired-end reads was obtained for each sample. TCRdb ran MiXCR on the 5' RACE reads and lists one entry per CDR3 protein. The table has approximately 700,000 distinct CDR3 sequences, roughly 32% seen once. The source of the sample is a study of blood T cells in healthy people across ages. The CDR3 is made up of 15 amino acids. With 1 base clipped from V and 9 bases from J, the junction kept 9 bases outside the gene matches. CDR1 is SNHLY and CDR2 is FYNNEI in the germline V gene. Isolation yielded PBMCs, at least 7 million per sample, in every case.

The chain combines TRBV2 with TRBJ2-1; TRBD2 matches 7 bases. Sequencing was done on a sample of blood. The receptor comes from a woman over 75 in good health. CDR3 nucleotide sequence: TGTGCCAGCAGTGAAGTACTAGCGTTGCACGTTGAGCAGTTCTTC. Protein sequence: CASSEVLALHVEQFF.